The entry that follows covers one TCR beta chain sequence. This clonotype has at least ten counts. It has no known antigen specificity. Qualities for individual bases were not recorded, and no much larger clone is one base off. The record originates from a study of T cell repertoires in cytomegalovirus infection (dated by TCRdb to between 2018 and 2021). Notes on the research overall: Donor HLA type was relevant to the analysis, as public TCR beta signatures indicated carriage of CMV infection together with the matching HLA type.

Sequencer: Illumina HiSeq 1500. The public reads were reanalyzed by TCRdb: fastp trimming at Q25, MiXCR alignment, in-frame beta chains only. Rows with a matching CDR3 protein are joined into one entry that keeps the most common DNA and genes. The sample records about 260,000 distinct CDR3 sequences, roughly an eighth of which are singletons. The ten largest clones take up around 9% of the sample. Summary of the overall study and its limitations: The ex vivo response was dominated by HLA-C-restricted CMV-specific TCR beta clonotypes, and the single most frequent clonotype in two of eight donors was supplied by these HLA-C-restricted clonotypes. Carriers of CMV infection plus the relevant HLA type were discriminated by the cumulative frequency of public TCR beta family members in the study cohort and in an independent roughly 400-donor cohort.

The sequence came from a human donor in good health (CMV status not recorded). Some clones in this sample may be carry-over from other donors' samples. The sequenced sample was PBMCs.

The CDR3 loop reads CASSLLVGRVPQPQHF. The bases read TGTGCCAGCAGCCTCCTGGTCGGCAGGGTTCCTCAGCCCCAGCATTTT. Recombination joined TRBV7-2 with TRBJ1-5, and possibly TRBD1, on 5 matching bases. The germline V gene gives CDR1 as SGHTA and CDR2 as FQGNSA. Measured from the cysteine to the phenylalanine, the CDR3 is 16 residues long. Just CDR3 DNA is preserved here, 48 bases in frame from base 1. Deletion took 5 bases off V and 6 bases off J, with a span of 20 bases between the germline ends.